This T cell receptor (beta chain) was captured in a study of blood T cell repertoires in COVID-19. Whole-study context: Sites across the United States, Italy and Spain contributed samples from acute and convalescent COVID-19. PBMCs, B-cell-depleted T cells, or T cells provided the cDNA or gDNA that made up the material.

In the original analysis: For nucleated cells, counts were estimated from reference gene primer amplification. The repertoire was sequenced with immunoSEQ multiplex PCR; TCRdb's copy has only in-frame clones and lacks some. That table furnishes V, J and clone size, whereas the DNA furnished D and trimming. Among about 83,000 clones listed, roughly 86% were seen once. With V trimmed by 0 bases and J by 0 bases, 4 bases remained unmatched. The CDR3 extends over 18 amino acids. Germline V gene data show CDR1 as SGHTA and CDR2 as FQGNSA. The J gene is TRBJ2-6, the V gene TRBV7-2; 8 nucleotides agree with TRBD1. The origin of this receptor is a man in his fifties or sixties with active COVID-19. The sample was peripheral blood. The CDR3 spells CASSLAPGGFSGANVLTF. DNA for the CDR3: TGTGCCAGCAGCTTAGCCCCAGGGGGCTTCTCTGGGGCCAACGTCCTGACTTTC.